The subject of this entry is one T cell receptor (beta chain). Its antigen remains unknown. This specimen comes from a study of tissue T cells after allogeneic stem cell transplantation. As for the study in general: Steroid-refractory graft-versus-host disease after allogeneic hematopoietic cell transplant qualified adults for prospective research-autopsy enrollment. CD3+ T cells were flow-sorted when enough cells; otherwise DNA extracted directly.

Study-wide results and caveats: Sampling depth was limited, and the cohort was small and clinically varied. Across patients, clones rarely overlapped, yet motif clusters were shared tissue-specifically.

Germline lookup yields CDR1 KGHSH and CDR2 LQKENI. Between the trimmed V and J ends, which lost 7 bases and 0 bases, there was a span of 11 bases. The CDR3 runs 14 residues. Data came from immunoSEQ multiplex PCR; TCRdb stores just in-frame clones and leaves some out. Of around 25,000 clones detected, about 90% appear once; the ten largest clones hold roughly 2%. The sequence was collected from a male donor at least 60 years old who later had graft-versus-host disease after an allogeneic stem cell transplant. The chain joins TRBV18 to TRBJ2-3; D is undetermined. The starting material was blood, obtained before transplantation. CDR3 sequence: CASLDRVSTDTQYF. The CDR3 nucleotides read TGTGCCAGCTTAGATCGGGTTAGCACAGATACGCAGTATTTT.